These T cell receptor beta chains were read from a single sample in a study of blood T cell repertoires in COVID-19. TCRdb's copy holds only in-frame clones and misses some; the assay was immunoSEQ multiplex PCR. This sample has almost 250,000 clones, with around nine tenths found just once. Sequenced input: peripheral blood. The receptors were gathered from a woman aged 60-70 years who had recovered from COVID-19. Each CDR3 is given with its conserved first and last residue. D genes are given only for firm matches. The size field is filled for only some rows; it gives once, few, many or a size class.

v_gene: TRBV7-2
abundance: -
d_gene: -
j_gene: TRBJ1-3
CDR3aa: CASSLAGEIRNTIYF
CDR3nt: TGTGCCAGCAGCTTAGCAGGGGAAATAAGAAACACCATATATTTT

v_gene: TRBV7-9
abundance: -
d_gene: -
j_gene: TRBJ2-5
CDR3aa: CASSPTSSSWETQYF
CDR3nt: TGTGCCAGCAGCCCAACTAGTTCTAGCTGGGAGACCCAGTACTTC

v_gene: TRBV7-9
abundance: -
d_gene: -
j_gene: TRBJ1-5
CDR3aa: CASSLSGGDNQPQHF
CDR3nt: TGTGCCAGCAGCTTATCCGGAGGGGACAATCAGCCCCAGCATTTT

v_gene: TRBV27
abundance: few
d_gene: -
j_gene: TRBJ1-2
CDR3aa: CASSLSGATNYGYTF
CDR3nt: TGTGCCAGCAGTTTATCTGGGGCGACTAACTATGGCTACACCTTC

v_gene: TRBV12-3/TRBV12-4
abundance: -
d_gene: TRBD1
j_gene: TRBJ2-7
CDR3aa: CASSTGQGYEQYF
CDR3nt: TGTGCCAGCAGTACCGGACAGGGCTACGAGCAGTACTTC

v_gene: TRBV7-2
abundance: -
d_gene: -
j_gene: TRBJ2-3
CDR3aa: CASSPTSNTDTQYF
CDR3nt: TGTGCCAGCAGTCCAACTAGCAACACAGATACGCAGTATTTT

v_gene: TRBV14
abundance: -
d_gene: -
j_gene: TRBJ2-7
CDR3aa: CASSQGSTVHEQYF
CDR3nt: TGTGCCAGCAGCCAGGGGTCGACAGTCCACGAGCAGTACTTC

v_gene: TRBV9
abundance: -
d_gene: -
j_gene: TRBJ1-6
CDR3aa: CASSVATADYNSPLHF
CDR3nt: TGTGCCAGCAGCGTAGCTACAGCCGACTATAATTCACCCCTCCACTTT

v_gene: TRBV5-1
abundance: -
d_gene: -
j_gene: TRBJ2-2
CDR3aa: CASSRIRSGTGELFF
CDR3nt: TGCGCCAGCTCCCGGATTCGCTCGGGGACCGGGGAGCTGTTTTTT

v_gene: TRBV19
abundance: -
d_gene: TRBD1
j_gene: TRBJ1-1
CDR3aa: CASSRQGRTEAFF
CDR3nt: TGTGCCAGTAGTAGACAGGGGCGCACTGAAGCTTTCTTT

v_gene: TRBV18
abundance: -
d_gene: TRBD1
j_gene: TRBJ1-5
CDR3aa: CASSPTGRNQPQHF
CDR3nt: TGTGCCAGCTCACCGACAGGGAGGAATCAGCCCCAGCATTTT

v_gene: TRBV4-3
abundance: -
d_gene: TRBD1
j_gene: TRBJ2-2
CDR3aa: CASSRLGTANTGELFF
CDR3nt: TGCGCCAGCAGCCGGCTCGGGACAGCGAACACCGGGGAGCTGTTTTTT

v_gene: TRBV20-1
abundance: -
d_gene: TRBD1
j_gene: TRBJ1-6
CDR3aa: CSPIYRGSLHF
CDR3nt: TGCAGTCCCATTTACAGGGGGTCCCTCCACTTT

v_gene: TRBV7-8
abundance: -
d_gene: TRBD1
j_gene: TRBJ1-6
CDR3aa: CASSFKTGGSISPLHF
CDR3nt: TGTGCCAGCAGCTTCAAGACAGGGGGCTCTATTTCACCCCTCCACTTT

v_gene: TRBV5-1
abundance: -
d_gene: -
j_gene: TRBJ2-7
CDR3aa: CASSEVGTAYEQYF
CDR3nt: TGCGCCAGCAGCGAAGTCGGGACTGCTTACGAGCAGTACTTC

v_gene: TRBV12-1
abundance: -
d_gene: -
j_gene: TRBJ2-3
CDR3aa: CASSFAGQCTDTQYF
CDR3nt: TGTGCCAGCAGCTTTGCGGGACAGTGCACAGATACGCAGTATTTT

v_gene: TRBV5-1
abundance: -
d_gene: TRBD1
j_gene: TRBJ2-7
CDR3aa: CASRGTVLSYEQYF
CDR3nt: TGCGCCAGCAGGGGGACAGTCCTGTCCTACGAGCAGTACTTC

v_gene: TRBV28
abundance: -
d_gene: -
j_gene: TRBJ1-2
CDR3aa: CASSPPIQGSYGYTF
CDR3nt: TGTGCCAGCAGTCCCCCCATACAGGGATCCTATGGCTACACCTTC

v_gene: TRBV2
abundance: -
d_gene: -
j_gene: TRBJ2-5
CDR3aa: CASTYQETQYF
CDR3nt: TGTGCCAGCACGTACCAAGAGACCCAGTACTTC

v_gene: TRBV19
abundance: -
d_gene: TRBD1
j_gene: TRBJ2-2
CDR3aa: CASSIVPGTGLPGELFF
CDR3nt: TGTGCCAGTAGTATAGTCCCCGGGACAGGACTTCCCGGGGAGCTGTTTTTT

v_gene: TRBV5-8
abundance: -
d_gene: TRBD1
j_gene: TRBJ1-4
CDR3aa: CASSRDRGATNEKLFF
CDR3nt: TGTGCCAGCAGCCGGGACAGGGGGGCGACTAATGAAAAACTGTTTTTT

v_gene: TRBV10-3
abundance: many
d_gene: -
j_gene: TRBJ2-7
CDR3aa: CAISLQGYEQYF
CDR3nt: TGTGCCATCAGTTTACAGGGCTACGAGCAGTACTTC

v_gene: TRBV6-1
abundance: once
d_gene: -
j_gene: TRBJ2-3
CDR3aa: CASSESGFSTDTQYF
CDR3nt: TGTGCCAGCAGTGAAAGCGGATTTAGCACAGATACGCAGTATTTT

v_gene: TRBV5-4
abundance: -
d_gene: TRBD1
j_gene: TRBJ1-4
CDR3aa: CASTAGTGAGEKLFF
CDR3nt: TGTGCCAGCACCGCCGGGACAGGGGCGGGTGAAAAACTGTTTTTT

v_gene: TRBV7-2
abundance: -
d_gene: -
j_gene: TRBJ1-5
CDR3aa: CASSPLTGYSNQPQHF
CDR3nt: TGTGCCAGCAGCCCACTGACAGGTTATAGCAATCAGCCCCAGCATTTT

v_gene: TRBV29-1
abundance: -
d_gene: TRBD1
j_gene: TRBJ1-1
CDR3aa: CSVRQGMNTEAFF
CDR3nt: TGCAGCGTGAGACAGGGAATGAACACTGAAGCTTTCTTT

v_gene: TRBV7-9
abundance: -
d_gene: -
j_gene: TRBJ2-7
CDR3aa: CASSLGASTAYEQYF
CDR3nt: TGTGCCAGCAGCTTAGGGGCTAGCACGGCCTACGAGCAGTACTTC

v_gene: TRBV10-3
abundance: -
d_gene: -
j_gene: TRBJ2-5
CDR3aa: CAISVQGEETQYF
CDR3nt: TGTGCCATCAGTGTACAGGGAGAGGAGACCCAGTACTTC

v_gene: TRBV7-9
abundance: -
d_gene: TRBD1
j_gene: TRBJ1-3
CDR3aa: CASRGLVNTIYF
CDR3nt: TGTGCCAGTAGGGGGCTTGTAAACACCATATATTTT

v_gene: TRBV27
abundance: once
d_gene: TRBD1
j_gene: TRBJ2-1
CDR3aa: CASNGQGDREQFF
CDR3nt: TGTGCCAGCAACGGACAGGGGGATCGTGAGCAGTTCTTC

v_gene: TRBV5-1
abundance: -
d_gene: TRBD1
j_gene: TRBJ2-7
CDR3aa: CASRYGQGSYEQYF
CDR3nt: TGCGCCAGCAGATATGGACAGGGGAGTTACGAGCAGTACTTC

v_gene: TRBV11-2
abundance: -
d_gene: TRBD2
j_gene: TRBJ2-7
CDR3aa: CASSSRWWAAGGQQEQYF
CDR3nt: TGTGCCAGCAGCTCCCGATGGTGGGCGGCGGGGGGGCAACAGGAGCAGTACTTC

v_gene: TRBV6-5
abundance: -
d_gene: -
j_gene: TRBJ1-5
CDR3aa: CASSYSISVSQPQHF
CDR3nt: TGTGCCAGCAGTTACTCGATCAGTGTCAGTCAGCCCCAGCATTTT

v_gene: TRBV5-1
abundance: -
d_gene: TRBD1
j_gene: TRBJ2-3
CDR3aa: CASSPRDRGDTQYF
CDR3nt: TGCGCCAGCAGCCCCCGGGACAGGGGGGATACGCAGTATTTT

v_gene: TRBV28
abundance: once
d_gene: -
j_gene: TRBJ2-1
CDR3aa: CASSLNPFNEQFF
CDR3nt: TGTGCCAGCAGTTTAAATCCCTTCAATGAGCAGTTCTTC

v_gene: TRBV2
abundance: once
d_gene: TRBD2
j_gene: TRBJ2-5
CDR3aa: CASSGRRGSGETQYF
CDR3nt: TGTGCCAGCAGTGGTCGGCGGGGGAGCGGGGAGACCCAGTACTTC

v_gene: TRBV4-2
abundance: few
d_gene: -
j_gene: TRBJ2-1
CDR3aa: CASSRQEAGGNEQFF
CDR3nt: TGTGCCAGCAGCCGACAAGAGGCAGGGGGGAATGAGCAGTTCTTC

v_gene: TRBV9
abundance: -
d_gene: TRBD2
j_gene: TRBJ2-1
CDR3aa: CASSIPSGGAVSYNEQFF
CDR3nt: TGTGCCAGCAGCATACCTAGCGGGGGGGCCGTCTCCTACAATGAGCAGTTCTTC

v_gene: TRBV4-1
abundance: -
d_gene: -
j_gene: TRBJ1-5
CDR3aa: CASSRETWGVPQPQHF
CDR3nt: TGCGCCAGCAGCCGGGAGACTTGGGGGGTCCCCCAGCCCCAGCATTTT

v_gene: TRBV28
abundance: -
d_gene: -
j_gene: TRBJ1-5
CDR3aa: CASSSTDGRGGPQHF
CDR3nt: TGTGCCAGCAGTTCCACGGACGGTCGCGGGGGACCCCAGCATTTT